Each of the 27 T cell receptor beta chains below was sequenced from the same sample in a study of blood T cell repertoires in COVID-19. Using immunoSEQ multiplex PCR, the repertoire was profiled, and TCRdb retains in-frame clones only, with some absent. The sample holds approximately 250,000 clones, around 86% seen once. The sequenced sample consisted of peripheral blood. These receptors were obtained from a man in his forties with active or convalescent COVID-19.

V is TRBV2 and J is TRBJ2-7; TRBD2 matches at 11 bases. The CDR3 covers 17 residues. Per germline, CDR1 SNHLY and CDR2 FYNNEI. With V trimmed by 5 bases and J by 5 bases, 14 bases remained unmatched. The CDR3 DNA follows: TGTGCCAGCAGTCGCGACCCCCGACTAGCGGGAAATCACGAGCAGTACTTC. This gives the protein CASSRDPRLAGNHEQYF.

The V gene is TRBV7-9, the J gene TRBJ1-4, with 9 bases aligning to TRBD1. The germline CDR1 and CDR2 sequences are SEHNR and FQNEAQ (reference sequence). The trim removed 1 base at V and 6 bases at J, leaving 3 bases unmatched. This CDR3 has 15 residues. CDR3 sequence reads: CASSLGTGADEKLFF. DNA for the CDR3: TGTGCCAGCAGCTTAGGGACAGGGGCGGATGAAAAACTGTTTTTT.

The chain links TRBV12-5 to TRBJ2-3, with D possibly matching TRBD2 (7 bases). The CDR3 has 15 amino acids. The germline V and J ends were trimmed by 6 bases and 3 bases, with 16 bases remaining between them. Looked up from germline, CDR1 is LGHNT and CDR2 is FRNRAP. The CDR3 protein is CASGTLGGGTDTQYF. The DNA for the CDR3 is TGTGCTAGTGGAACCCTAGGGGGGGGGACAGATACGCAGTATTTT.

The chain joins TRBV6-2 or TRBV6-3 to TRBJ1-2; D not certain. The CDR3 loop spans 14 amino acids. V was trimmed by 2 bases and J by 4 bases, leaving 11 bases between them. Germline V gene lookup returns CDR1 MNHEY and CDR2 SVGEGT. CDR3 in DNA: TGTGCCAGCAGTTACCAATCGGGAGGCTATGGCTACACCTTC. Protein product: CASSYQSGGYGYTF.

This chain connects TRBV2 to TRBJ2-1; 10 nucleotides align to TRBD2. In germline, CDR1 is SNHLY, CDR2 FYNNEI. The V and J ends lost 10 bases and 0 bases, in that order; junction bases with no gene match: 6. The CDR3 sequence is 15 residues long. The CDR3 nucleotides are TGTGCCACCTTGCTAGCGGGAGACTCCTACAATGAGCAGTTCTTC. Translation gives CATLLAGDSYNEQFF.

The chain combines TRBV4-1 with TRBJ2-1, with a possible D match to TRBD2 (6 bases). The germline V and J ends were trimmed by 1 base and 6 bases, with 13 bases remaining between them. Germline V lookup: CDR1 MGHRA, CDR2 YSYEKL. This CDR3 has 15 residues. In DNA form, the CDR3 reads TGCGCCAGCAGCCAAGCGACCGGGGGTTCCAATGAGCAGTTCTTC. Translation: CASSQATGGSNEQFF.

The chain uses TRBV7-3 and TRBJ1-1; 8 positions match TRBD1. CDR1 is SGHTA, CDR2 FQGTGA, per germline. The CDR3 covers 14 residues. J lost 4 bases, V lost 5 bases, and 6 bases had no gene match. The CDR3 nucleotides read TGTGCCAGCAGCCCCCAGGGGGCGGGCACTGAAGCTTTCTTT. Amino acid sequence: CASSPQGAGTEAFF. Combining the CDR3 with reference TRBV7-3 and TRBJ1-1 gives the whole variable domain GAGVSQTPSNKVTEKGKYVELRCDPISGHTALYWYRQSLGQGPEFLIYFQGTGAADDSGLPNDRFFAVRPEGSVSTLKIQRTERGDSAVYLCASSPQGAGTEAFFGQGTRLTVV.

The chain recombines TRBV29-1 with TRBJ2-1; 7 bases are a match to TRBD1. This CDR3 region has 13 residues. V was pared by 1 base and J by 6 bases, with 3 bases of the junction left unmatched. CDR1 SQVTM and CDR2 ANQGSEA come from the germline V gene. The CDR3, as DNA: TGCAGCGTTGAAGCCGGGACAGCCAATGAGCAGTTCTTC. Translating it yields CSVEAGTANEQFF.

The chain employs TRBV7-9 and TRBJ1-1; 9 bases map to TRBD1. The CDR3 is made up of 14 amino acids. CDR1 SEHNR and CDR2 FQNEAQ come from the germline V gene (reference sequence). V dropped 7 bases and J dropped 1; count of bases not matched to a gene: 4. The CDR3 bases are TGTGCCAGCAACAGACAGGGGGGGAACACTGAAGCTTTCTTT. Its protein is CASNRQGGNTEAFF.

This chain joins TRBV18 and TRBJ1-6; tentatively, D is TRBD1 (5 bases). Germline-derived CDR1 and CDR2 are KGHSH and LQKENI. The CDR3 spans 17 residues. Trimming stripped 0 bases from V and 7 bases from J, with 16 bases between. The CDR3: CASSPPSRGQGNSPLHF. In nucleotides, the CDR3 is TGTGCCAGCTCACCACCGAGCCGTGGGCAGGGCAATTCACCCCTCCACTTT.

The V and J genes are TRBV6-5 and TRBJ2-3; D possibly corresponds to TRBD2 (5 bases). Trimming took off 3 bases at V and 0 bases at J, with 7 bases between the two ends. The CDR3 extends over 14 amino acids. The germline gives CDR1 MNHEY, CDR2 SVGAGI. CDR3 region: CASSYASSTDTQYF. CDR3 coding DNA: TGTGCCAGCAGTTATGCTAGCAGCACAGATACGCAGTATTTT.

This clone appeared a single time. CDR3 coding DNA: TGTGCCATCCAACCGACTGCCCCCGGATCTGGGGCCAACGTCCTGACTTTC. Translation: CAIQPTAPGSGANVLTF. The chain carries TRBV5-4 and TRBJ2-6; D is uncertain. CDR3 length equals 17 residues. Trimming pared 9 bases from V and 1 base from J, leaving 20 bases between. Per the germline V gene, CDR1 is SGHNT and CDR2 is YYREEE (reference sequence).

The chain joins TRBV28 to TRBJ1-2; tentatively, D is TRBD1 (5 bases). Deletions cut 3 bases from V and 0 bases from J, with 11 bases between. The V gene's germline CDR1 is MDHEN and CDR2 SYDVKM. CDR3 length: 15 amino acids. CDR3 residues: CASSFRSTANYGYTF. CDR3 DNA sequence: TGTGCCAGCAGTTTTAGGTCGACAGCTAACTATGGCTACACCTTC.

This clone was seen once. The chain has TRBV7-3 and TRBJ2-1, with 13 bases identical to TRBD2. V was clipped by 5 bases and J by 7 bases; unmatched bases: 8. CDR1 and CDR2 (germline): SGHTA, FQGTGA. The CDR3 covers 16 residues. The DNA of the CDR3 is TGTGCCAGCAGCCCCATGGGACTAGCGGGACGGAATGAGCAGTTCTTC. This sequence encodes CASSPMGLAGRNEQFF. The whole variable domain, filled in from reference TRBV7-3 and TRBJ2-1, reads GAGVSQTPSNKVTEKGKYVELRCDPISGHTALYWYRQSLGQGPEFLIYFQGTGAADDSGLPNDRFFAVRPEGSVSTLKIQRTERGDSAVYLCASSPMGLAGRNEQFFGPGTRLTVL.

The V gene is TRBV10-1, the J gene TRBJ2-1, with TRBD2 matching over 8 bases. Germline V lookup: CDR1 WNHNN, CDR2 SYGVQD (reference sequence). The length of the CDR3 is 15 residues. With V trimmed by 2 bases and J by 5 bases, 5 bases remained unmatched. CDR3 sequence: CASSESSGIDNEQFF. CDR3 DNA sequence: TGCGCCAGCAGTGAGAGTAGCGGGATCGACAATGAGCAGTTCTTC.

V and J are TRBV5-4 and TRBJ2-7; TRBD1 is a possible D gene (5 bases). The CDR3 is 15 residues long. CDR1 and CDR2 (germline): SGHNT, YYREEE (reference sequence). Trimming stripped 0 bases from V and 2 bases from J, with 12 bases between. As DNA, the CDR3 is TGTGCCAGCAGCTTGGGGGGCAGCGAAGCCTACGAGCAGTACTTC. It codes for CASSLGGSEAYEQYF.

This chain joins TRBV19 and TRBJ2-2; TRBD2 aligns across 8 bases. After removal of 5 bases from V and 6 bases from J, the junction contained 5 bases not matched to a gene. The CDR3 runs 14 residues. Germline V gene data show CDR1 as LNHDA and CDR2 as SQIVND (reference sequence). DNA for the CDR3: TGTGCCAGTAGTGGGCTAGCGGGTCCCGGGGAGCTGTTTTTT. Residues: CASSGLAGPGELFF.

The chain joins TRBV5-1 to TRBJ1-2; no clear D. Germline V gene lookup returns CDR1 SGHRS and CDR2 YFSETQ. Trimming removed 0 bases from V and 7 bases from J, with 13 bases in between. This CDR3 comprises 14 residues. The CDR3 is CASSLDSGNLGYTF. Here the CDR3 DNA reads TGCGCCAGCAGCTTGGACTCGGGGAACCTTGGCTACACCTTC.

The rearrangement links TRBV2 to TRBJ2-7; D is unresolved. The CDR3 totals 16 residues. Per germline, CDR1 SNHLY and CDR2 FYNNEI. Trimming shortened V by 2 bases and J by 7 bases, and 21 bases separated the two germline ends. CDR3 in amino acids: CASSESAHTTVGEQYF. Here the CDR3 DNA reads TGTGCCAGCAGTGAAAGCGCCCATACGACCGTTGGGGAGCAGTACTTC.

The rearrangement links TRBV12-2 to TRBJ1-2; the table's D call of TRBD1 was not tested on the DNA. TRBV12-2 is given as a pseudogene. The CDR3 length is 14 residues. CDR3 sequence (DNA): TGTGCAAGTCGCTTAGCCAGGGCAGGGGATCGCTACACCTTC. This codes for CASRLARAGDRYTF.

In its sample, this clone was seen once. The chain has TRBV19 and TRBJ1-2, with D perhaps TRBD1 (5 bases). The CDR3 covers 16 residues. Germline V gene data show CDR1 as LNHDA and CDR2 as SQIVND (reference sequence). V was pared by 5 bases and J by 8 bases, with 24 bases between. The CDR3 DNA reads as TGTGCCAGTAGTTACGCTCACGGGACTAGGTCCTCCGGCTACACCTTC. Encoded protein: CASSYAHGTRSSGYTF.

This chain connects TRBV12-3 or TRBV12-4 to TRBJ2-5; D is ambiguous. V lost 5 bases and J lost 3, with 7 bases in between. The CDR3 spans 12 residues. CDR3 sequence reads: CASSLTEETQYF. In nucleotides, the CDR3 is TGTGCCAGCAGTCTCACGGAAGAGACCCAGTACTTC.

This clone was seen just once. This chain links TRBV6-5 with TRBJ1-1; D uncertain. Germline V gene data show CDR1 as MNHEY and CDR2 as SVGAGI. Between the trimmed V and J ends, which lost 2 bases and 2 bases, there was a span of 15 bases. This CDR3 is 16 amino acids long. The CDR3 DNA sequence: TGTGCCAGCAGTTACGGTGGGCCCAGGACTAACACTGAAGCTTTCTTT. This encodes CASSYGGPRTNTEAFF.

The gene calls are TRBV7-3 and TRBJ2-1, with 9 bases matching TRBD2. The CDR3 runs to 17 residues. Germline V CDR1 and CDR2: SGHTA, FQGTGA. V lost 4 bases and J lost 2; bases outside the gene matches: 9. The CDR3 is CASSSGEREDTYNEQFF. The CDR3 nucleotides are TGTGCCAGCAGCTCGGGGGAGCGGGAGGATACCTACAATGAGCAGTTCTTC.

The gene calls are TRBV6-5 and TRBJ1-2; 8 bases fit TRBD1. J lost 8 bases, V lost 3 bases, and 11 bases had no gene match. This CDR3 region has 15 residues. Germline V gene lookup returns CDR1 MNHEY and CDR2 SVGAGI. Here the CDR3 reads CASSYGAGGKDGYTF. The CDR3 region has the DNA TGTGCCAGCAGTTATGGCGCAGGGGGCAAGGACGGCTACACCTTC.

The V call is TRBV3-1 (or the pseudogene TRBV3-2), the J call TRBJ2-7; 9 bases match TRBD1. The CDR3 loop spans 15 amino acids. The trim removed 3 bases at V and 5 bases at J, leaving 8 bases unmatched. The germline V gene has CDR1 LGHDT and CDR2 YNNKEL (reference sequence). The CDR3 DNA reads TGTGCCAGCAGCCATGCCGGGGACAGGGCCCACGAGCAGTACTTC. The encoded protein is CASSHAGDRAHEQYF.

This clone was observed once. V is TRBV28 and J is TRBJ1-6, with D maybe TRBD1 (6 bases). The CDR3 is 15 residues long. CDR1 is MDHEN, CDR2 SYDVKM, per germline. The V and J ends lost 6 bases and 6 bases respectively, with 15 bases between them. The CDR3 region is CASSRRDTLNSPLHF. The CDR3 bases are TGTGCCAGCAGCCGACGGGACACCCTTAATTCACCCCTCCACTTT.